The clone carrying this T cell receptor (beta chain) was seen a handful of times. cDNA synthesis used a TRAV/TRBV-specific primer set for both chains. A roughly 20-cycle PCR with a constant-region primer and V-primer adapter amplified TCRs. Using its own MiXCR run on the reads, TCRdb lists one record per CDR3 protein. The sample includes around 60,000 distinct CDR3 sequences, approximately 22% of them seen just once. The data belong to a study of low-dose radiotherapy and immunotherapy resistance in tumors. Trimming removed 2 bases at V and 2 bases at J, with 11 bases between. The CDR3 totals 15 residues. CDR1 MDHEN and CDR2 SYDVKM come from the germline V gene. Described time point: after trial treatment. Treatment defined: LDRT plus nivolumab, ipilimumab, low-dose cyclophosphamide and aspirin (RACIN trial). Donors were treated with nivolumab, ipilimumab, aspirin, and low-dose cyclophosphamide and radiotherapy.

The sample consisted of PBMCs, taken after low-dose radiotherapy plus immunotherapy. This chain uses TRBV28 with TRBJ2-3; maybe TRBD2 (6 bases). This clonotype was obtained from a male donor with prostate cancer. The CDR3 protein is CASSLIAVATDTQYF. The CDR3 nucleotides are TGTGCCAGCAGTTTAATAGCGGTAGCCACAGATACGCAGTATTTT.